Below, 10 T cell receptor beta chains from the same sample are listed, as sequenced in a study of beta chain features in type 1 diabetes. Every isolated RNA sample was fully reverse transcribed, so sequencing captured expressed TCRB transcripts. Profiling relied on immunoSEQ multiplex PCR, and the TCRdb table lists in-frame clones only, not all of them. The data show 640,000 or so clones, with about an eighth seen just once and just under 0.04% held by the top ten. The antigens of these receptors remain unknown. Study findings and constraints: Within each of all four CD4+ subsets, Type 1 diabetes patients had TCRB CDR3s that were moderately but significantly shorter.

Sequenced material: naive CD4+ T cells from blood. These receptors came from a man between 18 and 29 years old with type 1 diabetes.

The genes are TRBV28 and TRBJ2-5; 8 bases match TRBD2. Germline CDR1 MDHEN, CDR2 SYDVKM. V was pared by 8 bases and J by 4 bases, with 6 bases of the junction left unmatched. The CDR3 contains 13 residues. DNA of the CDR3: TGTGCCAGCGCCGGGGGGGCGAGAGAGACCCAGTACTTC. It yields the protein CASAGGARETQYF.

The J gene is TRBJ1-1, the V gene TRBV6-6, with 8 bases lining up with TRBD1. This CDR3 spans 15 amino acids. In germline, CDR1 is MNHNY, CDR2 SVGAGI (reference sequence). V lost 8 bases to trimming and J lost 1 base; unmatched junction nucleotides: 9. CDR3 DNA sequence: TGTGCCAGCTCCGAGACAGGGGATCCGAACACTGAAGCTTTCTTT. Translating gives CASSETGDPNTEAFF.

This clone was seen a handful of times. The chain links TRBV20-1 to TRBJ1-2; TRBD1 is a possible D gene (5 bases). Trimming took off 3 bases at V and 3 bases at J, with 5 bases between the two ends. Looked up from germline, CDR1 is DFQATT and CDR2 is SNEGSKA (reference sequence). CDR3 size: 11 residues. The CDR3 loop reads CSARGDYGYTF. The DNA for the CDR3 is TGCAGTGCTAGGGGGGACTATGGCTACACCTTC.

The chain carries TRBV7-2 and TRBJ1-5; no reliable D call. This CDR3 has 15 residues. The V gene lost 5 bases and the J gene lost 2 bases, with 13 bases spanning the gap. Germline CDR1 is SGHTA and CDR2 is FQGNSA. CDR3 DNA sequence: TGTGCCAGCAGCCGATCAATCCACGGCAATCAGCCCCAGCATTTT. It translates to CASSRSIHGNQPQHF.

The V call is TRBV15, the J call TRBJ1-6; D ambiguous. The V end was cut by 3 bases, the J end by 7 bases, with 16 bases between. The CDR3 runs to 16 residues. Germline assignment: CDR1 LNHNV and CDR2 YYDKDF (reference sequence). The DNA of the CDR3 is TGTGCCACCAGCAGGACGGCCACCTCATTGAATTCACCCCTCCACTTT. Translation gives CATSRTATSLNSPLHF.

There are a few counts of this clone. The CDR3: CASSQDDARQETQYF. In DNA, the CDR3 is TGTGCCAGCAGCCAAGATGATGCCCGACAAGAGACCCAGTACTTC. V gene TRBV4-2 combines with J gene TRBJ2-5, with unresolved D. V was clipped by 0 bases and J by 2 bases, with 10 bases between them. Per germline, CDR1 LGHNA and CDR2 YNFKEQ. The CDR3 has 15 amino acids.

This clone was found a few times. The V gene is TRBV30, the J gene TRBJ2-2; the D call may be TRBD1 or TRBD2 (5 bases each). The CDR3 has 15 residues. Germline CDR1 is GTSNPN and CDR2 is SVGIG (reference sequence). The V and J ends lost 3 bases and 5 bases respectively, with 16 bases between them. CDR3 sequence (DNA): TGTGCCTGGAGCTCGGGGACCCTCCGTACCGGGGAGCTGTTTTTT. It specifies CAWSSGTLRTGELFF.

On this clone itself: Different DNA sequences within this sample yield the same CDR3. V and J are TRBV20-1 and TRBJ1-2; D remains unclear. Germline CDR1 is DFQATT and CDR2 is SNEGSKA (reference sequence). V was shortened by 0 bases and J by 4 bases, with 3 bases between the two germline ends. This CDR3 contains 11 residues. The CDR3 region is CSAREGYGYTF. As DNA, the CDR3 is TGCAGTGCTAGAGAAGGCTATGGCTACACCTTC.

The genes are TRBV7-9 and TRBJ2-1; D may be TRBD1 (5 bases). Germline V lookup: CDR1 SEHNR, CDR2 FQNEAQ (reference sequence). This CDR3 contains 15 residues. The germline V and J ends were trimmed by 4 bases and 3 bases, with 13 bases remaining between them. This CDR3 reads CASSYPRDSYNEQFF. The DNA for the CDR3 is TGTGCCAGCAGCTACCCCAGGGATAGCTACAATGAGCAGTTCTTC.

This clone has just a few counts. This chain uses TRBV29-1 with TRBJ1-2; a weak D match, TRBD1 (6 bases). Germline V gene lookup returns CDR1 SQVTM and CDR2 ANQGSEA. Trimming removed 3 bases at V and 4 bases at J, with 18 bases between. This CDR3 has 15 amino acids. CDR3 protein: CSVERVYREGYGYTF. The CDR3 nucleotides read TGCAGCGTTGAGCGCGTGTACAGGGAGGGCTATGGCTACACCTTC.